One and the same sample provided the 9 T cell receptor beta chains below, sequenced in a study of vaccination effects on CD4 cells after COVID-19. These receptors have no identified antigens. The culture ran for around nine days, and then CD4+ T cells were isolated. Here immunoSEQ multiplex PCR was the method, and the copy in TCRdb shows in-frame clones only, minus some. The sample comprises 50,000 to 75,000 clones, approximately 78% of which are singletons, and roughly 23% rests with the top ten. The starting material was CD4+ T cells from PBMCs cultured without peptide, obtained before COVID-19 vaccination. These receptors were taken from a human donor who had a prior SARS-CoV-2 infection.

J is TRBJ2-7 and V is TRBV7-9; 9 bases are a match to TRBD1. The CDR3 is 15 residues long. After removal of 5 bases from V and 4 bases from J, the junction contained 9 bases not matched to a gene. The V gene's germline CDR1 is SEHNR and CDR2 FQNEAQ (reference sequence). The CDR3 DNA follows: TGTGCCAGCAGCGGACTAGGACAGGGGAAGTACGAGCAGTACTTC. It codes for CASSGLGQGKYEQYF.

The rearrangement links TRBV7-6 to TRBJ2-7, with 7 bases that match TRBD2. The germline V gene has CDR1 SGHVS and CDR2 FNYEAQ. Trimming took 5 bases from V and 1 from J; bases not matched to a gene: 20. The CDR3 is 19 amino acids. The CDR3 sequence is CASSKTFDLAGGGSYEQYF. The CDR3 DNA sequence: TGTGCCAGCAGCAAAACTTTCGACCTAGCTGGCGGGGGATCCTACGAGCAGTACTTC.

The chain joins TRBV27 to TRBJ1-2, with D maybe TRBD1 (5 bases). Germline V lookup: CDR1 MNHEY, CDR2 SMNVEV (reference sequence). V was shortened by 3 bases and J by 6 bases, with 11 bases between the two germline ends. The CDR3 sequence is 13 residues long. The DNA for the CDR3 is TGTGCCAGCAGTTTTTGGGCAGGGAATGGCTACACCTTC. Amino acids: CASSFWAGNGYTF.

The rearrangement uses TRBV19 and TRBJ1-3; D remains unclear. The CDR3 consists of 14 residues. Germline-derived CDR1 and CDR2 are LNHDA and SQIVND (reference sequence). Trimming stripped 7 bases from V and 4 bases from J, with 14 bases between. CDR3 residues: CASNKGRRGNTIYF. The CDR3 DNA follows: TGTGCCAGTAACAAAGGACGGCGAGGAAACACCATATATTTT.

The gene calls are TRBV4-1 and TRBJ2-7, with D uncertain. In germline, CDR1 is MGHRA, CDR2 YSYEKL. The CDR3 has 16 amino acids. The ends were cut back, 0 bases at V and 1 base at J, with 13 bases in the middle. CDR3 amino acids: CASSQDNRPGSYEQYF. DNA for the CDR3: TGCGCCAGCAGCCAAGATAATCGGCCGGGTTCCTACGAGCAGTACTTC.

The CDR3 reads CSVSLAKNIQYF. The CDR3 DNA is TGCAGCGTTTCACTAGCCAAAAACATTCAGTACTTC. The chain carries TRBV29-1 and TRBJ2-4; D uncertain. Trimming took 5 bases from V and 0 from J, leaving 5 bases between them. The germline V gene encodes CDR1 SQVTM and CDR2 ANQGSEA. The CDR3 spans 12 residues. Full variable domain (remainder filled in from reference TRBV29-1 and TRBJ2-4): SAVISQKPSRDICQRGTSLTIQCQVDSQVTMMFWYRQQPGQSLTLIATANQGSEATYESGFVIDKFPISRPNLTFSTLTVSNMSPEDSSIYLCSVSLAKNIQYFGAGTRLSVL.

The chain recombines TRBV15 with TRBJ1-2; 7 bases line up with TRBD1. Germline V CDR1 and CDR2: LNHNV, YYDKDF (reference sequence). The V segment lost 6 bases and the J segment 4 bases; nucleotides outside the gene matches: 11. There are 15 residues in the CDR3. CDR3 bases: TGTGCCACCAGAACCGGACAGGAGTCCGTCTATGGCTACACCTTC. This codes for CATRTGQESVYGYTF.

The V gene is TRBV7-2, the J gene TRBJ2-1, with a weak D call TRBD2 (5 bases). The CDR3 has 15 residues. Germline lookup yields CDR1 SGHTA and CDR2 FQGNSA. Trimming removed 2 bases from V and 4 bases from J, with 12 bases in between. This chain's CDR3 is CASSLRSGNYNEQFF. Written as DNA, the CDR3 is TGTGCCAGCAGCTTAAGGTCGGGGAATTACAATGAGCAGTTCTTC.

This chain joins TRBV30 and TRBJ1-2, with a tentative D call TRBD1 (5 bases). Per the germline V gene, CDR1 is GTSNPN and CDR2 is SVGIG (reference sequence). V was shortened by 0 bases and J by 7 bases, with 12 bases between the two germline ends. The CDR3 contains 13 residues. In nucleotides, the CDR3 is TGTGCCTGGAGTGTATGGGTTCAGGGTGGCTACACCTTC. Translation: CAWSVWVQGGYTF.